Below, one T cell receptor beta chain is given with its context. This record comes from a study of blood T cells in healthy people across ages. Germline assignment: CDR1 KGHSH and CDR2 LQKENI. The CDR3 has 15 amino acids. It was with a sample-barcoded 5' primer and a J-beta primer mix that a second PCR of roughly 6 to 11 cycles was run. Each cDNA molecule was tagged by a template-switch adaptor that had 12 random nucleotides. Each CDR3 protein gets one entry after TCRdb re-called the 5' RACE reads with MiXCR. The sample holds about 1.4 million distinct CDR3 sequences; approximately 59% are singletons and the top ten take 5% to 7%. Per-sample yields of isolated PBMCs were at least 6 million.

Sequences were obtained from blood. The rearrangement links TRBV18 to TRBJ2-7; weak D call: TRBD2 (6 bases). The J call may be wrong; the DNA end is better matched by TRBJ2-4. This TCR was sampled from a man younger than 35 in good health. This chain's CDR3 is CASSPSEGPKNIQYF. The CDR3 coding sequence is TGTGCCAGCTCACCCTCGGAGGGACCGAAAAACATTCAGTACTTC.